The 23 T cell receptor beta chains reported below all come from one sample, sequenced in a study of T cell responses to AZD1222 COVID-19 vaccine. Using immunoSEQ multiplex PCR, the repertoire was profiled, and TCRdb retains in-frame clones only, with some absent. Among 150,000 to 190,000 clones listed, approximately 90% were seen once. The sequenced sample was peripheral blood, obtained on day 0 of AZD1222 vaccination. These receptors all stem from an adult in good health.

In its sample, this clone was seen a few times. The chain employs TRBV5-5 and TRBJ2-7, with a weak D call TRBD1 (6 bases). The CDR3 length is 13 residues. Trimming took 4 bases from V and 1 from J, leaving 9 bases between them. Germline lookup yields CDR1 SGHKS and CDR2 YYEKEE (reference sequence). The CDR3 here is CASSDDRSYEQYF. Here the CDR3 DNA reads TGTGCCAGCAGCGACGACAGGTCCTACGAGCAGTACTTC.

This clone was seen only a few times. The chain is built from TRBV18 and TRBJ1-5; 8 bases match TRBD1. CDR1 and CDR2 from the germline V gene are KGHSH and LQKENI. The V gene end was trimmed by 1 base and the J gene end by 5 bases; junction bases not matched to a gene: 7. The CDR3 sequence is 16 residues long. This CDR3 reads CASSPRGRGPDQPQHF. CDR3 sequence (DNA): TGTGCCAGCTCACCACGAGGCAGGGGGCCAGATCAGCCCCAGCATTTT.

CDR3 DNA: TGTGCCAGCAGTTACTTCGGGGCGAGGTCTGGAAACACCATATATTTT. This translates into CASSYFGARSGNTIYF. The rearrangement links TRBV6-2 or TRBV6-3 to TRBJ1-3; D perhaps matches TRBD1 (5 bases). The germline CDR1 and CDR2 sequences are MNHEY and SVGEGT. V was cut by 1 base and J by 1 base, with 11 bases left in between. This CDR3 comprises 16 residues.

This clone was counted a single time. CDR3 DNA: TGTGCCAGTAGACGGACAGGGGATGGGCGTCAGCCCCAGCATTTT. This sequence encodes CASRRTGDGRQPQHF. This sequence joins TRBV19 and TRBJ1-5; TRBD1 agrees at 9 bases. The CDR3 sequence is 15 residues long. From germline, CDR1 is LNHDA and CDR2 SQIVND (reference sequence). The ends lost 6 bases at V and 6 bases at J; junction bases unmatched: 9.

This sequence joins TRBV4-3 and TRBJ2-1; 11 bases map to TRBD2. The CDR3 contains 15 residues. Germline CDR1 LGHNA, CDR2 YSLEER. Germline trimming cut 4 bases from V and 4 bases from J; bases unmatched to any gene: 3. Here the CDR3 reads CASSLGLAGYNEQFF. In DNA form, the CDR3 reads TGCGCCAGCAGCCTAGGACTAGCGGGTTACAATGAGCAGTTCTTC.

The CDR3 nucleotides read TGTGCCAGCCTCCGACAGGGGGGAGAGACCCAGTACTTC. It specifies CASLRQGGETQYF. The gene calls are TRBV7-9 and TRBJ2-5, with TRBD1 identical over 9 bases. This CDR3 contains 13 residues. Trimming at V came to 8 bases and at J to 4 bases, leaving 5 bases not matched to a gene. Per the germline V gene, CDR1 is SEHNR and CDR2 is FQNEAQ (reference sequence).

This CDR3 is CATSRDGTALSNTEAFF. In nucleotides, the CDR3 is TGTGCCACCAGCAGAGACGGGACAGCCCTTTCGAACACTGAAGCTTTCTTT. The chain has TRBV15 and TRBJ1-1, with 7 bases fitting TRBD1. This CDR3 spans 17 amino acids. Germline V gene sequence: CDR1 LNHNV, CDR2 YYDKDF (reference sequence). V trimming: 0 bases; J trimming: 1 base; junction bases outside the gene matches: 8.

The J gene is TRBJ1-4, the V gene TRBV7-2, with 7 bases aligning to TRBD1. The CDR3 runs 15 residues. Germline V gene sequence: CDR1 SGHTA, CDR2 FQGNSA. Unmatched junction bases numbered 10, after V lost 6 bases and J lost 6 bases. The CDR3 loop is CASSPNRGGDEKLFF. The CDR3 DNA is TGTGCCAGCAGTCCGAACAGGGGTGGTGATGAAAAACTGTTTTTT.

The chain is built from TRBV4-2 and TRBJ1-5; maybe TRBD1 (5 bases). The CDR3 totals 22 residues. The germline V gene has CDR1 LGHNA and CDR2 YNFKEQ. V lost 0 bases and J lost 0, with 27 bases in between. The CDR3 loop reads CASSQELNWGRPPLYSNQPQHF. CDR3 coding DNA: TGTGCCAGCAGCCAAGAGTTAAACTGGGGCAGACCTCCTTTATATAGCAATCAGCCCCAGCATTTT.

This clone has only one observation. The CDR3 nucleotides read TGTGCCAGCTCACCACCCCAGGGAAAAGATACGCAGTATTTT. It specifies CASSPPQGKDTQYF. The gene calls are TRBV18 and TRBJ2-3; D possibly corresponds to TRBD1 (5 bases). Germline CDR1 reads KGHSH; CDR2 reads LQKENI. The CDR3 runs to 14 residues. Trimming cost V 0 bases and J 5 bases, with 9 bases left between them.

The CDR3 region has the DNA TGTGCCAGCAGTTTATCGCGCAGGGGGCGAGGCGAGCAGTACTTC. This translates into CASSLSRRGRGEQYF. The rearrangement uses TRBV27 and TRBJ2-7, with 8 bases lining up with TRBD1. The CDR3 is 15 amino acids. Germline values: CDR1 MNHEY, CDR2 SMNVEV (reference sequence). Trimming at V came to 0 bases and at J to 6 bases, leaving 7 bases not matched to a gene.

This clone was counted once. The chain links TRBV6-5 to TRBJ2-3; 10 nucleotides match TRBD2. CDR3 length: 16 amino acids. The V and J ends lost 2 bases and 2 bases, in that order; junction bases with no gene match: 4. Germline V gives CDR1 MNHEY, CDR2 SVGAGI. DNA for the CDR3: TGTGCCAGCAGTTACAGTAGCGGGGGGACCACAGATACGCAGTATTTT. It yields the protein CASSYSSGGTTDTQYF.

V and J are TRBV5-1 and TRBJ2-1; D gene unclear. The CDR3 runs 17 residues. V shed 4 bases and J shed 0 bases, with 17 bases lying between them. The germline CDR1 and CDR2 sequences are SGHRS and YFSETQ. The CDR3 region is CASSQSPTQSSYNEQFF. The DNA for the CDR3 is TGCGCCAGCAGCCAATCCCCGACCCAAAGCTCCTACAATGAGCAGTTCTTC. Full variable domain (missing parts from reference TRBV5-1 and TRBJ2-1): KAGVTQTPRYLIKTRGQQVTLSCSPISGHRSVSWYQQTPGQGLQFLFEYFSETQRNKGNFPGRFSGRQFSNSRSEMNVSTLELGDSALYLCASSQSPTQSSYNEQFFGPGTRLTVL.

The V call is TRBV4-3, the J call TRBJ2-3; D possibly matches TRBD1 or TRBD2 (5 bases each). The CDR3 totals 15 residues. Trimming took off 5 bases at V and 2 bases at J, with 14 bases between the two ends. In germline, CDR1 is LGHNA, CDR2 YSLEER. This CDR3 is CASSRRRGITDTQYF. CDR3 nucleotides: TGCGCCAGCAGCAGACGCCGGGGCATCACAGATACGCAGTATTTT.

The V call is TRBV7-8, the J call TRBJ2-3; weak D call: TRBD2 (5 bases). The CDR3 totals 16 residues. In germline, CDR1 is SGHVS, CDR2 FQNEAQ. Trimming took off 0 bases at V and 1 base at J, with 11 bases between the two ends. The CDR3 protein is CASSLAKSGGTDTQYF. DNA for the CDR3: TGTGCCAGCAGCTTAGCGAAGAGCGGCGGCACAGATACGCAGTATTTT.

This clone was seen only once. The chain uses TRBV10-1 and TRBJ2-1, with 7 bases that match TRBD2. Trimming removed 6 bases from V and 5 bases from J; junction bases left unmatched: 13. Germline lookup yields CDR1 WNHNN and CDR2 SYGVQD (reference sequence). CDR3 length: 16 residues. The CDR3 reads CASSPSHSGFNNEQFF. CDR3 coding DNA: TGCGCCAGCAGCCCCAGCCATAGCGGGTTTAACAATGAGCAGTTCTTC.

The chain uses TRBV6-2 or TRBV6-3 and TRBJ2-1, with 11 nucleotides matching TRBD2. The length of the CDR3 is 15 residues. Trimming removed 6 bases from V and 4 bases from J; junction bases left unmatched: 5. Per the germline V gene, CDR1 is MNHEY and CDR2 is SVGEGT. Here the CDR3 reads CASSLLAGGYNEQFF. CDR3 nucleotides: TGTGCCAGCAGCCTTCTAGCGGGAGGATACAATGAGCAGTTCTTC.

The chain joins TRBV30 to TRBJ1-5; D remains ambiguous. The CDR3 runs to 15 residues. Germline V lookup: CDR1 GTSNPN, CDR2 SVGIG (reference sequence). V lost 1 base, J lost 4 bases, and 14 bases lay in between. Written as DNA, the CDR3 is TGTGCCTGGAGTGGAGTGGGCGCGGTGAATCAGCCCCAGCATTTT. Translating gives CAWSGVGAVNQPQHF.

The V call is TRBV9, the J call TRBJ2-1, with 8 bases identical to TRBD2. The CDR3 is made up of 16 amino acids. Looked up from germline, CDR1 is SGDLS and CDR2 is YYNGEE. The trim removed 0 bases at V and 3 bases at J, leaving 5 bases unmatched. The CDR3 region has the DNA TGTGCCAGCAGCGTAGGGGGCACTAGCGGCTACAATGAGCAGTTCTTC. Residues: CASSVGGTSGYNEQFF. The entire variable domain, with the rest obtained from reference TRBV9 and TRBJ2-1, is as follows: DSGVTQTPKHLITATGQRVTLRCSPRSGDLSVYWYQQSLDQGLQFLIQYYNGEERAKGNILERFSAQQFPDLHSELNLSSLELGDSALYFCASSVGGTSGYNEQFFGPGTRLTVL.

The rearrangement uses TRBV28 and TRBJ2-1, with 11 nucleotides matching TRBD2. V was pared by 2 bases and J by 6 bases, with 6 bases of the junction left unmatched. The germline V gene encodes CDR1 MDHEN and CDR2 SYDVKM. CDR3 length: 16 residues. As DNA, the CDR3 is TGTGCCAGCAGTTTACTGACTCTAGCGGGAGGCAATGAGCAGTTCTTC. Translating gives CASSLLTLAGGNEQFF.

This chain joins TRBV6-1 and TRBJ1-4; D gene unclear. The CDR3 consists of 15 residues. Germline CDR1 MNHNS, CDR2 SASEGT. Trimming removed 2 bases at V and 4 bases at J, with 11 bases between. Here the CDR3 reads CASSEMAGFNEKLFF. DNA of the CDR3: TGTGCCAGCAGTGAAATGGCGGGGTTTAATGAAAAACTGTTTTTT.

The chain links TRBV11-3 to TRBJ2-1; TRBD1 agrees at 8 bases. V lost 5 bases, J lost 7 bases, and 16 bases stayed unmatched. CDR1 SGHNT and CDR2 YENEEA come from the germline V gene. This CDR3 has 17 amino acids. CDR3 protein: CASSHRRAGGKVNEQFF. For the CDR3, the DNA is TGTGCCAGCAGCCACCGTCGGGCAGGGGGCAAGGTGAATGAGCAGTTCTTC.

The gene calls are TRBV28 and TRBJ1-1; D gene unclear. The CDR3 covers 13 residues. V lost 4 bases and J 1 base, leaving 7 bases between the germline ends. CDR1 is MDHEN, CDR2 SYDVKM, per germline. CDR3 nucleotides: TGTGCCAGCAGTTATGGTAAGAACACTGAAGCTTTCTTT. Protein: CASSYGKNTEAFF.